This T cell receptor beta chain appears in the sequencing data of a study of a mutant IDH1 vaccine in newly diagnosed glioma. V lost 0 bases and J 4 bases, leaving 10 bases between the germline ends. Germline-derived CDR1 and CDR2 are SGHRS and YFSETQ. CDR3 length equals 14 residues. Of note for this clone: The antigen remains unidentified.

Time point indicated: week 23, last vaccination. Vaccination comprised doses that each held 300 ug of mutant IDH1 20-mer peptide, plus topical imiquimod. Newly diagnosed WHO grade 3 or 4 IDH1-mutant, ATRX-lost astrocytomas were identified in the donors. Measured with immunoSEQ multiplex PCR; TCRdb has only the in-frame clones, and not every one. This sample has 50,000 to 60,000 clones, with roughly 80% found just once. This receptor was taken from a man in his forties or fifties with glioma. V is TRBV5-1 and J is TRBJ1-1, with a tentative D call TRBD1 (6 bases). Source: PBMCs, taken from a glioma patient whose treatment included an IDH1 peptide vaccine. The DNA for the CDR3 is TGCGCCAGCAGCTTGGAGGGGGGCCTCACTGAAGCTTTCTTT. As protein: CASSLEGGLTEAFF.